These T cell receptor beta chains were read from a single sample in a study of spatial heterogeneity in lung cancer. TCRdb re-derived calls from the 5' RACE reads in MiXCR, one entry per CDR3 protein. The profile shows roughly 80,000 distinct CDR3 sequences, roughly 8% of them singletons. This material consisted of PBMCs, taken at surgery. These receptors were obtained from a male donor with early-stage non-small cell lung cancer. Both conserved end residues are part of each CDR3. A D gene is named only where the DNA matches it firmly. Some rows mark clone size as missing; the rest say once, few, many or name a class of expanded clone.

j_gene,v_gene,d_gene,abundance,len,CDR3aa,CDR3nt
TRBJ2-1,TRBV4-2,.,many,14,CASSQIVARNEQFF,TGTGCCAGCAGCCAGATAGTGGCCAGAAATGAGCAGTTCTTC
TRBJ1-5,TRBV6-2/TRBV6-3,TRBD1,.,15,CASSPTGPGWGPQHF,TGTGCCAGCAGTCCGACAGGGCCGGGATGGGGACCCCAGCATTTT
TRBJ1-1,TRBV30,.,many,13,CAWRSGLATEAFF,TGTGCCTGGAGATCGGGTTTGGCCACTGAAGCTTTCTTT
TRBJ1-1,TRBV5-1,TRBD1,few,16,CASSFSGTGTYAEAFF,TGCGCCAGCAGCTTTTCGGGGACAGGGACATATGCTGAAGCTTTCTTT
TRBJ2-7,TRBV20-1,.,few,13,CSARGQVTYEQYF,TGCAGTGCTAGAGGACAGGTGACCTACGAGCAGTACTTC
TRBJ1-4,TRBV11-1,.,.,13,CASSLKDNEKLFF,TGTGCCAGCAGCTTAAAGGATAATGAAAAACTGTTTTTT
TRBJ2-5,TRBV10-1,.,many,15,CASSDPEGFQETQYF,TGCGCCAGCAGTGATCCCGAGGGTTTTCAAGAGACCCAGTACTTC
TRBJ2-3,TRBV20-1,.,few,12,CSARDRPDTQYF,TGCAGTGCTAGAGACCGACCGGATACGCAGTATTTT
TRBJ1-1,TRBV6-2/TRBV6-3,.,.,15,CASSYGTPRFTEAFF,TGTGCCAGCAGTTATGGGACTCCCCGGTTCACTGAAGCTTTCTTT
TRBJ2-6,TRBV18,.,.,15,CASSSQSSGANVLTF,TGTGCCAGCTCCTCACAGAGCTCTGGGGCCAACGTCCTGACTTTC
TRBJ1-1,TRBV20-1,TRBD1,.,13,CSARTDRGTEAFF,TGCAGTGCTAGAACTGACAGGGGGACTGAAGCTTTCTTT
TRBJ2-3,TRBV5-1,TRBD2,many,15,CASSRMAGAADTQYF,TGCGCCAGCAGCAGGATGGCGGGAGCCGCAGATACGCAGTATTTT
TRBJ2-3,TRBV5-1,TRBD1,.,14,CASSWDRSTDTQYF,TGCGCCAGCAGCTGGGACAGATCCACAGATACGCAGTATTTT
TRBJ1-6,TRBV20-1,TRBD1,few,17,CSARDGDRDFYNSPLHF,TGCAGTGCTAGAGATGGGGACAGGGACTTTTATAATTCACCCCTCCACTTT
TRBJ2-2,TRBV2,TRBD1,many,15,CASSETGQGTGELFF,TGTGCCAGCAGTGAAACGGGACAGGGCACCGGGGAGCTGTTTTTT
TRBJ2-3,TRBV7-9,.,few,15,CASSQQGPSTDTQYF,TGTGCCAGCAGCCAACAGGGTCCCAGCACAGATACGCAGTATTTT
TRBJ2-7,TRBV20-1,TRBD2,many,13,CSARGLAGDEQYF,TGCAGTGCTAGGGGACTAGCGGGAGACGAGCAGTACTTC
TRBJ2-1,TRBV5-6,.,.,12,CASRDRGNEQFF,TGTGCCAGCAGAGATAGGGGAAATGAGCAGTTCTTC
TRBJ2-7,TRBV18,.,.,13,CASSPVTSGEQYF,TGTGCCAGCTCACCGGTCACGTCGGGTGAGCAGTACTTC
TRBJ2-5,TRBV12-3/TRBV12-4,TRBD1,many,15,CASRRNWGRGETQYF,TGTGCCAGCAGGCGAAATTGGGGCAGGGGGGAGACCCAGTACTTC
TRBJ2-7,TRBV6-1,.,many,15,CASSEVLSSAYEQYF,TGTGCCAGCAGTGAAGTCCTCAGTTCCGCCTACGAGCAGTACTTC
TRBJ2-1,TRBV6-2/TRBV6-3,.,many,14,CASHQGGMGSEQFF,TGTGCCAGCCACCAAGGGGGAATGGGTAGTGAGCAGTTCTTC
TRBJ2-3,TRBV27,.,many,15,CASSQLATVPNTQYF,TGTGCCAGCAGTCAGCTAGCGACAGTTCCAAATACGCAGTATTTT
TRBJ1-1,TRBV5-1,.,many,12,CASSFGGTEAFF,TGCGCCAGCAGCTTTGGGGGTACTGAAGCTTTCTTT
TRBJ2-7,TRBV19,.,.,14,CASRRWSNSYEQYF,TGTGCCAGTAGGCGATGGAGTAACTCCTACGAGCAGTACTTC
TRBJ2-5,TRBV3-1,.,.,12,CASSPQQETQYF,TGTGCCAGCAGCCCACAACAAGAGACCCAGTACTTC